This TCR beta chain emerged from a study of T cells after yellow fever vaccination. CDR3 size: 13 residues. V gave up 5 bases and J gave up 7 bases, with 14 bases separating them. From germline, CDR1 is MNHNY and CDR2 SVGAGI (reference sequence). With respect to this clonotype: Antigen: not known.

Synthesis of TCR cDNA relied on 5'RACE template switching, which attached a universal primer site and UMIs. TCRdb recomputed calls from the 5' RACE reads with MiXCR, one row per CDR3 protein. The sample contains around 600,000 distinct CDR3 sequences, roughly an eighth of which appear only once. Study observations and caveats: The booster response re-showed most primary clones: approximately 97% CD4, 88% CD8.

The TCR was taken from a man aged 25 to 40 who received the YFV17D yellow fever vaccine. The genes are TRBV6-6 and TRBJ1-2; perhaps TRBD1 as D (6 bases). Material: PBMCs, obtained on the day of the yellow fever booster vaccination. DNA for the CDR3: TGTGCCAGCAGTGAGGGGGGGGCGCTTGGCTACACCTTC. Translation: CASSEGGALGYTF.